These 14 T cell receptor beta chains were sequenced from one sample in a study of shared clonotypes between healthy human individuals. Naive CD8 cells lacked CD45RO, underwent positive selection for CCR7 and left out terminally differentiated effector memory CD45RA+ cells. Data came from immunoSEQ multiplex PCR; TCRdb stores just in-frame clones and leaves some out. This table holds roughly 650,000 clones, about 96% found once. The sample was naive CD8+ T cells sorted from blood. The receptor source for this set is a woman aged 30 to 39 in good health.

The V and J genes are TRBV5-6 and TRBJ2-1, with 8 bases matching TRBD1. This CDR3 spans 15 amino acids. J gave up 2 bases and V 4 bases, and 5 bases lay outside the gene matches. In germline, CDR1 is SGHDT, CDR2 YYEEEE. Here the CDR3 DNA reads TGTGCCAGCAGCCGCGGACAGGGACCCTACAATGAGCAGTTCTTC. Its protein is CASSRGQGPYNEQFF.

The chain recombines TRBV6-5 with TRBJ1-1; unclear D gene. The V gene lost 2 bases and the J gene lost 3 bases, with 7 bases spanning the gap. From germline, CDR1 is MNHEY and CDR2 SVGAGI. This CDR3 is built from 13 residues. The CDR3 is CASSYQIYTEAFF. The DNA of the CDR3 is TGTGCCAGCAGTTACCAGATATACACTGAAGCTTTCTTT.

The gene calls are TRBV7-9 and TRBJ2-7; no definite D call. V gave up 4 bases and J gave up 2 bases, with 6 bases separating them. The CDR3 runs 12 residues. Germline CDR1 SEHNR, CDR2 FQNEAQ (reference sequence). CDR3 bases: TGTGCCAGCAGCTCCCCCCCCTACGAGCAGTACTTC. It specifies CASSSPPYEQYF.

The CDR3 reads CASSIFFVPRGAYGYTF. The CDR3, as DNA: TGTGCCAGTAGTATATTTTTCGTTCCACGCGGCGCCTATGGCTACACCTTC. V is TRBV19 and J is TRBJ1-2, with no clear D. Trimming removed 2 bases at V and 4 bases at J, with 20 bases between. Germline assignment: CDR1 LNHDA and CDR2 SQIVND (reference sequence). This CDR3 is built from 17 residues.

This chain uses TRBV27 with TRBJ2-1; D remains ambiguous. This CDR3 contains 15 residues. Germline lookup yields CDR1 MNHEY and CDR2 SMNVEV (reference sequence). The V and J ends lost 3 bases and 4 bases respectively, with 13 bases between them. The CDR3 DNA sequence: TGTGCCAGCAGTTTTGTCGGGCCTCTTTACAATGAGCAGTTCTTC. It translates to CASSFVGPLYNEQFF.

The V and J genes are TRBV18 and TRBJ2-3; D is uncertain. Deletions cut 0 bases from V and 6 bases from J, with 7 bases between. Germline V gene lookup returns CDR1 KGHSH and CDR2 LQKENI. This CDR3 is built from 13 residues. CDR3 sequence (DNA): TGTGCCAGCTCACCACCGGCGCGGGATACGCAGTATTTT. Translating it yields CASSPPARDTQYF.

The genes are TRBV5-6 and TRBJ2-1; 11 bases map to TRBD1. V was pared by 2 bases and J by 6 bases, with 1 base of the junction left unmatched. The germline gives CDR1 SGHDT, CDR2 YYEEEE. The CDR3 length is 14 residues. The CDR3 DNA follows: TGTGCCAGCAGCTTCGGACAGGGGGCCAATGAGCAGTTCTTC. Its protein is CASSFGQGANEQFF.

The CDR3 reads CASSFVILAGNEQFF. CDR3 DNA: TGTGCCAGCAGTTTCGTTATCTTAGCGGGAAATGAGCAGTTCTTC. The V gene is TRBV28, the J gene TRBJ2-1, with 8 bases identical to TRBD2. Germline CDR1 and CDR2: MDHEN and SYDVKM. V lost 3 bases, J lost 7 bases, and 8 bases stayed unmatched. The CDR3 loop spans 15 amino acids.

The J gene is TRBJ2-1, the V gene TRBV13; 14 nucleotides match TRBD2. The trim removed 5 bases at V and 6 bases at J, leaving 6 bases unmatched. The CDR3 has 16 residues. Germline V gene data show CDR1 as PRHDT and CDR2 as FYEKMQ (reference sequence). DNA of the CDR3: TGTGCCAGCAGCCCGGGCGGACTAGCGGGAGGCAATGAGCAGTTCTTC. It specifies CASSPGGLAGGNEQFF.

The V gene is TRBV28, the J gene TRBJ2-5; D remains unclear. This CDR3 contains 13 residues. Per the germline V gene, CDR1 is MDHEN and CDR2 is SYDVKM. Trimming shortened V by 4 bases and J by 1 base, and 7 bases separated the two germline ends. The CDR3 spells CASSYYTQETQYF. In DNA form, the CDR3 reads TGTGCCAGCAGTTACTACACCCAAGAGACCCAGTACTTC.

This clone was recorded once. V gene TRBV5-4 combines with J gene TRBJ1-2; D is uncertain. The CDR3 extends over 14 amino acids. Germline CDR1 and CDR2: SGHNT and YYREEE (reference sequence). V was trimmed by 4 bases and J by 2 bases, leaving 12 bases between them. The CDR3 DNA follows: TGTGCCAGCAGCCTGGGGAGCATGAACTATGGCTACACCTTC. Its protein is CASSLGSMNYGYTF.

This clone was detected once. The chain joins TRBV6-1 to TRBJ1-2; the D gene is possibly TRBD1 (6 bases). Germline loops: CDR1 MNHNS, CDR2 SASEGT. Trimming left V 2 bases short and J 3 bases short, with 13 bases between. This CDR3 is 15 amino acids long. This chain's CDR3 is CASSERQGLDYGYTF. The CDR3 nucleotides read TGTGCCAGCAGTGAAAGGCAGGGGTTGGACTATGGCTACACCTTC.

V is TRBV4-1 and J is TRBJ2-1; D call uncertain. Germline V gene sequence: CDR1 MGHRA, CDR2 YSYEKL. V was trimmed by 2 bases and J by 2 bases, leaving 7 bases between them. CDR3 length: 14 amino acids. The CDR3 region is CASSQIGAYNEQFF. The CDR3, as DNA: TGCGCCAGCAGCCAAATAGGAGCCTACAATGAGCAGTTCTTC.

V usage is TRBV11-2 and J usage is TRBJ2-2, with 9 bases aligning to TRBD1. The CDR3 is made up of 16 amino acids. V dropped 1 base and J dropped 7; count of bases not matched to a gene: 7. Germline CDR1 is SGHAT and CDR2 is FQNNGV. CDR3 coding DNA: TGTGCCAGCAGCTTAGGTCCAGGACAGGGGTACGGGGAGCTGTTTTTT. This encodes CASSLGPGQGYGELFF.